This TCR beta chain was recovered during a study of radiotherapy plus CTLA-4 blockade in lung cancer. Only a few counts were recorded for this clone. Clones were sequenced by immunoSEQ multiplex PCR, and TCRdb holds only the in-frame ones, with some missing. The table has tens of thousands of clones, over 75% seen once. The germline V gene has CDR1 WNHNN and CDR2 SYGVQD (reference sequence). The CDR3 has 12 amino acids. Trimming shortened V by 2 bases and J by 3 bases, and 5 bases separated the two germline ends. The sample in question was peripheral blood, obtained from a patient treated with radiotherapy plus ipilimumab. The rearrangement links TRBV10-1 to TRBJ2-7; D is unresolved. The clonotype was recovered from a human donor with non-small cell lung cancer who had stable disease on radiotherapy plus ipilimumab. In nucleotides, the CDR3 is TGCGCCAGCAGTGAGGCGGACTACGAGCAGTACTTC. Amino acid sequence: CASSEADYEQYF.